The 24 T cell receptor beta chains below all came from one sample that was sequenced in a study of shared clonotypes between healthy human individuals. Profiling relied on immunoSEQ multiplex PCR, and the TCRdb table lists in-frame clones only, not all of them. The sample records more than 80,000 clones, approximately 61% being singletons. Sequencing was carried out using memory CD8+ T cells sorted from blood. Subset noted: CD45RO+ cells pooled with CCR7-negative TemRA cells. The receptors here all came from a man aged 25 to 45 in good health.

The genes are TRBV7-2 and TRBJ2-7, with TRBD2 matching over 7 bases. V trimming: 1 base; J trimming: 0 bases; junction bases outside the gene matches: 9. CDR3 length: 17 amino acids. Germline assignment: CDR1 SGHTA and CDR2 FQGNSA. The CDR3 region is CASSLVSLRENSYEQYF. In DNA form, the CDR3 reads TGTGCCAGCAGCTTAGTGAGTTTGCGGGAGAACTCCTACGAGCAGTACTTC.

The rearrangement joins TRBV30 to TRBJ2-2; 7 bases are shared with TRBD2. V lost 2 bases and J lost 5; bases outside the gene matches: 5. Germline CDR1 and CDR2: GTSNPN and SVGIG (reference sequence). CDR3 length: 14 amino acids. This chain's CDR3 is CAWSKGRVTGELFF. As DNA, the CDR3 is TGTGCCTGGAGTAAGGGGAGGGTTACCGGGGAGCTGTTTTTT.

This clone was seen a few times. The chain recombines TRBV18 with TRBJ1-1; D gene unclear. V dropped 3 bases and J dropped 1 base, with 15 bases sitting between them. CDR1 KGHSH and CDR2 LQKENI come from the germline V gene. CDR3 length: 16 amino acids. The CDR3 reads CASSPPSQRANTEAFF. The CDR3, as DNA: TGTGCCAGCTCACCCCCTTCCCAGAGAGCGAACACTGAAGCTTTCTTT. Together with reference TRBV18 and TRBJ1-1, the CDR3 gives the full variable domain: NAGVMQNPRHLVRRRGQEARLRCSPMKGHSHVYWYRQLPEEGLKFMVYLQKENIIDESGMPKERFSAEFPKEGPSILRIQQVVRGDSAAYFCASSPPSQRANTEAFFGQGTRLTVV.

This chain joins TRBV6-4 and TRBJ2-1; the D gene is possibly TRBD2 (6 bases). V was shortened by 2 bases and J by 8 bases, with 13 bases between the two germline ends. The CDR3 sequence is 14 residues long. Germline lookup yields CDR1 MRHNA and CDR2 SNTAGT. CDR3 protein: CASSDGGAGDEQFF. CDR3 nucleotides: TGTGCCAGCAGTGACGGCGGGGCAGGCGATGAGCAGTTCTTC.

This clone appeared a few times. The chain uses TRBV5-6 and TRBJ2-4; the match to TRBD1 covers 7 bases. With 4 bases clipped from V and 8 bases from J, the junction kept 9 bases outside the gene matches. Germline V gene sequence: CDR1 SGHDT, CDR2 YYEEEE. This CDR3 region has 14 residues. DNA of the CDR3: TGTGCCAGCAGCCCCGGGACAGTCGGATACATTCAGTACTTC. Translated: CASSPGTVGYIQYF.

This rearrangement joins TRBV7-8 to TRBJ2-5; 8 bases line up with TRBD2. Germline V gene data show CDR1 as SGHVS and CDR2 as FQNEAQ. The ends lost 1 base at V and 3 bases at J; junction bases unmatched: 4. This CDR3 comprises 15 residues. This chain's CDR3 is CASSLVSGGEETQYF. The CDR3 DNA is TGTGCCAGCAGCTTAGTCAGCGGGGGAGAAGAGACCCAGTACTTC.

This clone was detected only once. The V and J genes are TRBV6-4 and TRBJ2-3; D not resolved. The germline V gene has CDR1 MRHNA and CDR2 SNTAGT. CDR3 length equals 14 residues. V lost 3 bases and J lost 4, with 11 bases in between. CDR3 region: CASSETDGPDTQYF. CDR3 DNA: TGTGCCAGCAGTGAAACGGACGGCCCAGATACGCAGTATTTT.

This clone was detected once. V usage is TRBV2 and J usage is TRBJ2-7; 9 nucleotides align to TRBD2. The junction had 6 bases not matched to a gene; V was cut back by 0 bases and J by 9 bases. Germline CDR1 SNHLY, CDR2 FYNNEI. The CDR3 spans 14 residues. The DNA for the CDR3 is TGTGCCAGCAGTGAAGCTGCTAGCGGGGCCGCGCAGTACTTC. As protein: CASSEAASGAAQYF. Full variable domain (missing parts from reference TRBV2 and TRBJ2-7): EPEVTQTPSHQVTQMGQEVILRCVPISNHLYFYWYRQILGQKVEFLVSFYNNEISEKSEIFDDQFSVERPDGSNFTLKIRSTKLEDSAMYFCASSEAASGAAQYFGPGTRLTVT.

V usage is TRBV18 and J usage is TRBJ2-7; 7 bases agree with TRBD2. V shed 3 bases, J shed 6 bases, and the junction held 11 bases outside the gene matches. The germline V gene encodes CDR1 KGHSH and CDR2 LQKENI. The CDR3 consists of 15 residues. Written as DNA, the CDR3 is TGTGCCAGCTCACCCGGACTGGCGGGAGAAGTCGAGCAGTACTTC. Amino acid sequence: CASSPGLAGEVEQYF.

CDR3 loop: CATSSPPGPRPYEQYF. Written as DNA, the CDR3 is TGTGCCACCAGCAGCCCCCCGGGTCCAAGACCCTACGAGCAGTACTTC. V is TRBV15 and J is TRBJ2-7; no reliable D call. V was pared by 3 bases and J by 2 bases, with 17 bases between. CDR1 and CDR2 (germline): LNHNV, YYDKDF (reference sequence). CDR3 length: 16 amino acids.

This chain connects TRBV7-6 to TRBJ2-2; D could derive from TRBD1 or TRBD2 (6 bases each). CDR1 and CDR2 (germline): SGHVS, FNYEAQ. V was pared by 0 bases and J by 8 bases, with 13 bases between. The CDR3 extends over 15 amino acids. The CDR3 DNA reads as TGTGCCAGCAGCTTAGCGGCCGGGGGCTCGGGGGAGCTGTTTTTT. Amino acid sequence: CASSLAAGGSGELFF.

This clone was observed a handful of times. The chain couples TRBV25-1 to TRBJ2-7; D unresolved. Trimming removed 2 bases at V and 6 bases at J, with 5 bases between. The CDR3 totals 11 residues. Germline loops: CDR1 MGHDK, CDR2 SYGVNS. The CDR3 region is CASSEHAEQYF. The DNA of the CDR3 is TGTGCCAGCAGTGAACACGCCGAGCAGTACTTC.

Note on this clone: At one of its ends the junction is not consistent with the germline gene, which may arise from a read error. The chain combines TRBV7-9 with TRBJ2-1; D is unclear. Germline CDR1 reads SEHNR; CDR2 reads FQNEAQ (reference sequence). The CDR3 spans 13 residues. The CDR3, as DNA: TGTGCCAGCGGCTTGAATAGTAACAATGAGCAGTTCTTC. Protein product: CASGLNSNNEQFF.

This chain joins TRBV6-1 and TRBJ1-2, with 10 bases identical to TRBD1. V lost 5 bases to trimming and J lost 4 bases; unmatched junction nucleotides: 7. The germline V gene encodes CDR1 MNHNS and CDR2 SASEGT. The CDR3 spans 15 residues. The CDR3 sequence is CASSLLTGGVYGYTF. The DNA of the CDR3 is TGTGCCAGCAGTCTTCTGACAGGGGGCGTCTATGGCTACACCTTC.

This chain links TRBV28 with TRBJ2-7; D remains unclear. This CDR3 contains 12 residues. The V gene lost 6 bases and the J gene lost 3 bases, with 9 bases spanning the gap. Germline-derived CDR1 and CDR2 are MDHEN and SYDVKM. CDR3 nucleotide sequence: TGTGCCAGCAGGTCCCTGGACTACGAGCAGTACTTC. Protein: CASRSLDYEQYF. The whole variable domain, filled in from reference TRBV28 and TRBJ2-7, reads DVKVTQSSRYLVKRTGEKVFLECVQDMDHENMFWYRQDPGLGLRLIYFSYDVKMKEKGDIPEGYSVSREKKERFSLILESASTNQTSMYLCASRSLDYEQYFGPGTRLTVT.

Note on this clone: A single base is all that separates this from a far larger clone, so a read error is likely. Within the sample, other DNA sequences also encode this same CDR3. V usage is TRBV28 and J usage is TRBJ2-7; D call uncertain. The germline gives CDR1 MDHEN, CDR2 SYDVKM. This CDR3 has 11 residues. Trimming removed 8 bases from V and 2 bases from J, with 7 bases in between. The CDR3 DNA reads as TGTGCCAGCTCATGGACCTACGAGCAGTACTTC. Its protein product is CASSWTYEQYF. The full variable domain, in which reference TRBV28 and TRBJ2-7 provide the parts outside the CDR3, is DVKVTQSSRYLVKRTGEKVFLECVQDMDHENMFWYRQDPGLGLRLIYFSYDVKMKEKGDIPEGYSVSREKKERFSLILESASTNQTSMYLCASSWTYEQYFGPGTRLTVT.

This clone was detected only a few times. CDR3 in amino acids: CASSSGGYEQYF. The DNA of the CDR3 is TGTGCCAGCAGTTCTGGTGGGTACGAGCAGTACTTC. The chain couples TRBV6-6 to TRBJ2-5; the D is unclear. The DNA end is more similar to TRBJ2-7, so the J call may be wrong. The CDR3 has 12 residues. The germline gives CDR1 MNHNY, CDR2 SVGAGI (reference sequence).

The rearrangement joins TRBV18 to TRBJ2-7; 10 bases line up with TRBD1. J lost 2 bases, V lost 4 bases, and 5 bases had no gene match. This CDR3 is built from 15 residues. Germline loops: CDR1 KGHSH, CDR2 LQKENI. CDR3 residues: CASSLTGTGAYEQYF. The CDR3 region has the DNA TGTGCCAGCTCACTGACCGGGACAGGGGCCTACGAGCAGTACTTC.

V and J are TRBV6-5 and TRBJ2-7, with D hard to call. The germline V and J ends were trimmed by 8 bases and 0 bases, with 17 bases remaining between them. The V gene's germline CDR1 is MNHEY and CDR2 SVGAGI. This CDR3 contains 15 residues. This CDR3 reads CASVKRTQSSYEQYF. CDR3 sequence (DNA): TGTGCCAGCGTTAAGAGGACGCAGAGCTCCTACGAGCAGTACTTC.

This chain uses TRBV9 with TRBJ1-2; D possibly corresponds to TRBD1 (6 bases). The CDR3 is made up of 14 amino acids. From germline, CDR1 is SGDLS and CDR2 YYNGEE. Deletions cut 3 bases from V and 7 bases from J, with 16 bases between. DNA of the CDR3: TGTGCCAGCAGCGCTGGGGGCAGCCGCCTTGGCTACACCTTC. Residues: CASSAGGSRLGYTF.

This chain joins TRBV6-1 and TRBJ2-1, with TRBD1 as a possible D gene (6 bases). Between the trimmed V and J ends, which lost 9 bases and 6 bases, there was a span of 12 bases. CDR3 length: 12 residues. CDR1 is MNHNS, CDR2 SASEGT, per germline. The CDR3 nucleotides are TGTGCCAGTGGGGGACAAACCAATGAGCAGTTCTTC. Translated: CASGGQTNEQFF.

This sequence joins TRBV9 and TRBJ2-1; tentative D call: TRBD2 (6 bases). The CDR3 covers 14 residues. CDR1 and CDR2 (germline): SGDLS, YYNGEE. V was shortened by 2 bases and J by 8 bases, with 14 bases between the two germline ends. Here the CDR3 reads CASSVGGGQDEQFF. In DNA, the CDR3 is TGTGCCAGCAGCGTTGGGGGAGGCCAAGATGAGCAGTTCTTC.

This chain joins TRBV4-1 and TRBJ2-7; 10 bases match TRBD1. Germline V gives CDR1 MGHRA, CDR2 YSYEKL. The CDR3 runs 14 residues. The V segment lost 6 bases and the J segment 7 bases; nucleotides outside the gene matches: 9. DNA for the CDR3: TGCGCCAGCAGTTGGCGGGACAGGGGTTTTGAGCAGTACTTC. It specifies CASSWRDRGFEQYF.

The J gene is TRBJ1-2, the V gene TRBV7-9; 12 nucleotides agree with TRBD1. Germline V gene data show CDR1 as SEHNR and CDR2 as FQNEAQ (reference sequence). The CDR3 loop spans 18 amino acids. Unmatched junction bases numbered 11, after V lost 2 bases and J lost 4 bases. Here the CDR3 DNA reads TGTGCCAGCAGCTTATCCCGGGACAGGGGGCTTCACGCCTATGGCTACACCTTC. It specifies CASSLSRDRGLHAYGYTF.